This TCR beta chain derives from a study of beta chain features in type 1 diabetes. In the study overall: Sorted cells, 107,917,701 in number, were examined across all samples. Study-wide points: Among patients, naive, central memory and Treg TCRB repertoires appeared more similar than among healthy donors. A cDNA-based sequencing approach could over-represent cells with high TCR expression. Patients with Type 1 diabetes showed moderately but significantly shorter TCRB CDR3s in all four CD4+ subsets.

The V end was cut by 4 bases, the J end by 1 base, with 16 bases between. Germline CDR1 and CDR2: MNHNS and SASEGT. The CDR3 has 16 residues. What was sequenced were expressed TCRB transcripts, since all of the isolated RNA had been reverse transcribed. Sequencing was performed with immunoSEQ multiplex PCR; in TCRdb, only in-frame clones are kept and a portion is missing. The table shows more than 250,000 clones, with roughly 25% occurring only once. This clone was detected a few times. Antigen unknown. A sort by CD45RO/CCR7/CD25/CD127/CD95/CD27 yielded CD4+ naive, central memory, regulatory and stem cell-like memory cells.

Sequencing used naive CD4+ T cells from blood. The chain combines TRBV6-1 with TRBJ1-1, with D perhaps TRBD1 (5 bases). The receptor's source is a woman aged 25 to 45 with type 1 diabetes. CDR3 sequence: CASSAGSWGTNTEAFF. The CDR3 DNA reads TGTGCCAGCAGTGCAGGTTCGTGGGGCACGAACACTGAAGCTTTCTTT.